Sequencing of this T cell receptor (beta chain) was carried out in a study of blood T cell dynamics during melanoma immunotherapy. At the level of the study: Standard first-line treatment here was pembrolizumab or nivolumab plus ipilimumab in metastatic melanoma. Study results and caveats: At W3, later disease-control patients showed bifurcated PBMC repertoire changes, unlike progressors.

DNA loading was fixed at about 380 ng for all bulk PBMC samples. The method was immunoSEQ multiplex PCR; TCRdb's version includes in-frame clones alone and lacks a portion of them. The repertoire includes roughly 15,000 clones, 70% to 90% of them detected once, and approximately 5% sits in the top ten. For this clone: Its antigen remains unidentified.

This CDR3 is built from 16 residues. Time point reported: week 3, after first cycle of checkpoint inhibitor. At 12 weeks after first infusion, RECIST 1.1 defined response for most patients. This sequence was found in a human donor with melanoma. The sample in question was blood, obtained from a patient treated with checkpoint blockade. The J gene is TRBJ1-1, the V gene TRBV1. TRBV1 is listed as a pseudogene. The CDR3 bases are TGCACCAGCAGCCAAGATCACCGGAAGGAGATTTGTTCGGCTTTCTTT. This codes for CTSSQDHRKEICSAFF.